Listed below are T cell receptor beta chains from one sample, sequenced in a study of blood T cell repertoires in COVID-19. Produced via immunoSEQ multiplex PCR; TCRdb's table is partial and in-frame only. The data contain around 270,000 clones, 80% to 85% of them singletons. The material sequenced was peripheral blood. All receptors derive from a person aged 65 to 85 with COVID-19, enrolled during active disease. Both conserved end residues are part of each CDR3. A D gene is named only where the DNA matches it firmly. Expanded clones are given a class, and other clones once, few, many or no size at all.

D gene: TRBD1
V gene: TRBV19
clone size: .
J gene: TRBJ1-2
CDR3 protein: CASNSLTGIFYGYTF
CDR3 DNA: TGTGCCAGTAACTCCCTGACAGGGATCTTCTATGGCTACACCTTC

D gene: TRBD1
V gene: TRBV5-1
clone size: .
J gene: TRBJ2-1
CDR3 protein: CASSSGQGTYNEQFF
CDR3 DNA: TGCGCCAGCAGCAGCGGACAGGGGACCTACAATGAGCAGTTCTTC

D gene: .
V gene: TRBV6-5
clone size: .
J gene: TRBJ2-1
CDR3 protein: CASSYTGGGPYNEQFF
CDR3 DNA: TGTGCCAGCAGTTACACCGGCGGGGGCCCCTACAATGAGCAGTTCTTC

D gene: TRBD2
V gene: TRBV11-2
clone size: .
J gene: TRBJ2-5
CDR3 protein: CASSPNIPTSGQETQYF
CDR3 DNA: TGTGCCAGCAGCCCGAACATCCCGACTAGCGGCCAAGAGACCCAGTACTTC

D gene: .
V gene: TRBV14
clone size: .
J gene: TRBJ2-2
CDR3 protein: CASSQDLLGELFF
CDR3 DNA: TGTGCCAGCAGCCAAGATTTATTGGGGGAGCTGTTTTTT

D gene: TRBD2
V gene: TRBV7-9
clone size: .
J gene: TRBJ2-3
CDR3 protein: CASSLSGSISDTQYF
CDR3 DNA: TGTGCCAGCAGCTTGAGCGGGAGTATCTCAGATACGCAGTATTTT

D gene: .
V gene: TRBV3-1/TRBV3-2
clone size: .
J gene: TRBJ1-5
CDR3 protein: CASSQDRAQPQHF
CDR3 DNA: TGTGCCAGCAGCCAAGACAGGGCACAACCCCAGCATTTT

D gene: TRBD1
V gene: TRBV10-3
clone size: once
J gene: TRBJ2-5
CDR3 protein: CAISRGQGARETQYF
CDR3 DNA: TGTGCCATCAGCAGAGGACAGGGGGCCAGAGAGACCCAGTACTTC

D gene: .
V gene: TRBV28
clone size: once
J gene: TRBJ1-6
CDR3 protein: CASRDAMGGYNSPLHF
CDR3 DNA: TGTGCCAGCAGGGACGCGATGGGGGGGTATAATTCACCCCTCCACTTT

D gene: .
V gene: TRBV4-2
clone size: .
J gene: TRBJ1-4
CDR3 protein: CASSQVEAGAEKLFF
CDR3 DNA: TGTGCCAGCAGCCAAGTCGAGGCAGGGGCTGAAAAACTGTTTTTT

D gene: .
V gene: TRBV12-5
clone size: .
J gene: TRBJ2-1
CDR3 protein: CASGLDNNEQFF
CDR3 DNA: TGTGCTAGTGGTTTGGACAACAATGAGCAGTTCTTC

D gene: TRBD1
V gene: TRBV19
clone size: .
J gene: TRBJ1-1
CDR3 protein: CASSFGQGATEAFF
CDR3 DNA: TGTGCCAGTAGTTTCGGACAGGGGGCGACTGAAGCTTTCTTT

D gene: .
V gene: TRBV3-1/TRBV3-2
clone size: .
J gene: TRBJ2-7
CDR3 protein: CASSQGTDYIYEQYF
CDR3 DNA: TGTGCCAGCAGCCAAGGGACAGACTATATCTACGAGCAGTACTTC